Listed here are 27 T cell receptor beta chains from one sample, sequenced in a study of cytomegalovirus exposure and HLA in healthy donors. 13 Jbeta primers and 60 Vbeta primers were used for the PCR. Clones were read by immunoSEQ multiplex PCR, and TCRdb kept only the in-frame ones, dropping some. The sample includes 100,000 or so clones, 13% to 15% seen only once; the top ten take roughly 0.8%. Input material: PBMCs. The receptors originated from a female donor in good health and CMV-seronegative.

The chain combines TRBV2 with TRBJ1-2; TRBD1 aligns across 7 bases. CDR1 is SNHLY, CDR2 FYNNEI, per germline. V lost 1 base, J lost 4 bases, and 3 bases stayed unmatched. The CDR3 runs 14 residues. The CDR3 region is CASSEGGTAYGYTF. The CDR3 DNA sequence: TGTGCCAGCAGTGAAGGAGGGACAGCCTATGGCTACACCTTC. The full variable domain, rest sourced from reference TRBV2 and TRBJ1-2, is EPEVTQTPSHQVTQMGQEVILRCVPISNHLYFYWYRQILGQKVEFLVSFYNNEISEKSEIFDDQFSVERPDGSNFTLKIRSTKLEDSAMYFCASSEGGTAYGYTFGSGTRLTVV.

This clone turned up a few times. The gene calls are TRBV4-1 and TRBJ2-1, with TRBD1 matching 7 bases. This CDR3 is 13 amino acids long. V lost 2 bases, J lost 11 bases, and 6 bases stayed unmatched. Germline loops: CDR1 MGHRA, CDR2 YSYEKL. CDR3 in amino acids: CASSQPWDRQQFF. CDR3 in DNA: TGCGCCAGCAGCCAACCGTGGGACAGACAGCAGTTCTTC.

This clone was observed a handful of times. This chain links TRBV7-2 with TRBJ2-7; 9 positions agree with TRBD2. Germline V gives CDR1 SGHTA, CDR2 FQGNSA. V lost 6 bases and J lost 6; bases outside the gene matches: 12. CDR3 size: 15 residues. Here the CDR3 DNA reads TGTGCCAGCAGTTGGGCCCCTAGCGGGGTTGGCGAGCAGTACTTC. Encoded protein: CASSWAPSGVGEQYF.

The genes are TRBV9 and TRBJ1-3; no definite D call. The J call may be faulty, since TRBJ2-2 better matches the DNA end. Germline CDR1 reads SGDLS; CDR2 reads YYNGEE. CDR3 size: 13 residues. The CDR3 DNA follows: TGTGCCAGCAGCGTTTATGTTTCCGGGGAGCTGTTTTTT. Protein product: CASSVYVSGELFF.

A few counts support this clone. The rearrangement links TRBV27 to TRBJ2-7; perhaps TRBD1 as D (5 bases). The germline CDR1 and CDR2 sequences are MNHEY and SMNVEV (reference sequence). The CDR3 spans 12 residues. The germline V and J ends were trimmed by 5 bases and 0 bases, with 5 bases remaining between them. In nucleotides, the CDR3 is TGTGCCAGCAGTACAGGCTCCTACGAGCAGTACTTC. Protein product: CASSTGSYEQYF.

In this sample, this clone turned up a few times. The V call is TRBV4-3, the J call TRBJ1-6; D uncertain. V lost 1 base and J lost 14, with 12 bases in between. CDR3 size: 13 residues. Germline CDR1 reads LGHNA; CDR2 reads YSLEER. The CDR3 nucleotides are TGCGCCAGCAGCCAAGCCGGCGGGGAGGCCCTCCACTTT. Its protein product is CASSQAGGEALHF.

This clone was detected only a few times. The chain couples TRBV27 to TRBJ2-7; 7 bases are a match to TRBD2. V dropped 3 bases and J dropped 4; count of bases not matched to a gene: 6. Germline V CDR1 and CDR2: MNHEY, SMNVEV (reference sequence). The CDR3 extends over 14 amino acids. The CDR3 DNA is TGTGCCAGCAGTTTGGGGGGGGTAAAGTACGAGCAGTACTTC. Residues: CASSLGGVKYEQYF.

The V call is TRBV5-6, the J call TRBJ2-7, with D perhaps matching TRBD1 (6 bases). From germline, CDR1 is SGHDT and CDR2 YYEEEE. V dropped 7 bases and J dropped 4 bases, with 15 bases sitting between them. The CDR3 spans 13 residues. This CDR3 is CASGYREGYEQYF. The CDR3 DNA follows: TGTGCCAGCGGATACAGGGAAGGGTACGAGCAGTACTTC.

This chain uses TRBV7-8 with TRBJ2-1, with TRBD2 matching over 11 bases. CDR3 length: 16 residues. Per germline, CDR1 SGHVS and CDR2 FQNEAQ. Germline trimming cut 5 bases from V and 5 bases from J; bases unmatched to any gene: 8. The CDR3 nucleotides are TGTGCCAGCAGCCCGTTAGCGGGAGGGCCGCACAATGAGCAGTTCTTC. Translating it yields CASSPLAGGPHNEQFF.

J is TRBJ2-5 and V is TRBV6-1, with 10 bases identical to TRBD2. Germline V gene sequence: CDR1 MNHNS, CDR2 SASEGT. V trimming: 2 bases; J trimming: 5 bases; junction bases outside the gene matches: 5. CDR3 size: 15 residues. The CDR3: CASSESLAGVETQYF. The CDR3 DNA is TGTGCCAGCAGTGAAAGTCTAGCGGGGGTGGAGACCCAGTACTTC.

The chain recombines TRBV4-3 with TRBJ1-5, with TRBD1 as a possible D gene (5 bases). Germline V gene lookup returns CDR1 LGHNA and CDR2 YSLEER. This CDR3 has 14 residues. V lost 1 base, J lost 8 bases, and 12 bases lay in between. CDR3 region: CASSQVKGLEPQHF. The CDR3 DNA reads as TGCGCCAGCAGCCAAGTCAAGGGGTTGGAGCCCCAGCATTTT.

This chain uses TRBV9 with TRBJ2-1; TRBD2 matches 15 bases. Per the germline V gene, CDR1 is SGDLS and CDR2 is YYNGEE. CDR3 length: 16 residues. V lost 4 bases to trimming and J lost 10 bases; unmatched junction nucleotides: 9. In nucleotides, the CDR3 is TGTGCCAGCAGCCCTGGGGGACTAGCGGGGGGAGAGGAGCAGTTCTTC. Translating it yields CASSPGGLAGGEEQFF. Drawing the rest from reference TRBV9 and TRBJ2-1, the complete variable domain is DSGVTQTPKHLITATGQRVTLRCSPRSGDLSVYWYQQSLDQGLQFLIQYYNGEERAKGNILERFSAQQFPDLHSELNLSSLELGDSALYFCASSPGGLAGGEEQFFGPGTRLTVL.

The chain recombines TRBV11-3 with TRBJ2-3; D possibly corresponds to TRBD2 (5 bases). The CDR3 covers 15 residues. Trimming stripped 1 base from V and 0 bases from J, with 8 bases between. CDR1 is SGHNT and CDR2 is YENEEA in the germline V gene. The CDR3 DNA reads as TGTGCCAGCAGCTTAGGGGAGACTAGCACAGATACGCAGTATTTT. This codes for CASSLGETSTDTQYF.

The rearrangement uses TRBV7-9 and TRBJ2-2; 9 positions match TRBD1. The length of the CDR3 is 19 residues. Germline V gene sequence: CDR1 SEHNR, CDR2 FQNEAQ (reference sequence). V lost 0 bases and J lost 2; bases outside the gene matches: 10. The CDR3 spells CASSLAPGQGWENTGELFF. The CDR3 DNA sequence: TGTGCCAGCAGCTTAGCACCGGGACAGGGTTGGGAAAACACCGGGGAGCTGTTTTTT.

This clone showed up just a few times. This chain uses TRBV5-1 with TRBJ1-1, with 11 bases matching TRBD1. Germline assignment: CDR1 SGHRS and CDR2 YFSETQ. This CDR3 has 15 amino acids. V shed 3 bases, J shed 1 base, and the junction held 2 bases outside the gene matches. The CDR3 region has the DNA TGCGCCAGCAGCTGGGGGACAGGGGGGAACACTGAAGCTTTCTTT. This gives the protein CASSWGTGGNTEAFF.

This clone has just a few counts. The J gene is TRBJ1-6, the V gene TRBV5-1; 9 nucleotides match TRBD1. The trim removed 4 bases at V and 7 bases at J, leaving 3 bases unmatched. CDR1 and CDR2 (germline): SGHRS, YFSETQ. The CDR3 covers 14 residues. The CDR3 protein is CASSRDRANSPLHF. In DNA form, the CDR3 reads TGCGCCAGCAGCCGGGACAGGGCGAATTCACCCCTCCACTTT.

V is TRBV4-3 and J is TRBJ1-1, with a tentative D call TRBD1 (6 bases). Trimming pared 0 bases from V and 6 bases from J, leaving 20 bases between. CDR1 is LGHNA and CDR2 is YSLEER in the germline V gene. This CDR3 region has 17 residues. DNA of the CDR3: TGCGCCAGCAGCCAAGATGTTGGGGGCAGGGTCGGTCCTGAAGCTTTCTTT. It is translated as CASSQDVGGRVGPEAFF.

This clone was seen ten or more times. This rearrangement joins TRBV6-1 to TRBJ1-1; 8 positions agree with TRBD1. The germline V gene has CDR1 MNHNS and CDR2 SASEGT. CDR3 length equals 16 residues. With V trimmed by 3 bases and J by 0 bases, 6 bases remained unmatched. The CDR3 loop reads CASSEGARGLNTEAFF. The CDR3 coding sequence is TGTGCCAGCAGTGAGGGGGCCAGGGGGCTGAACACTGAAGCTTTCTTT.

This sequence joins TRBV6-5 and TRBJ1-1; no clear D. This CDR3 region has 13 residues. The germline V and J ends were trimmed by 2 bases and 5 bases, with 9 bases remaining between them. Germline CDR1 MNHEY, CDR2 SVGAGI. This chain's CDR3 is CASSYARETEAFF. In DNA, the CDR3 is TGTGCCAGCAGTTACGCCCGGGAGACTGAAGCTTTCTTT.

This clone was picked up a small number of times. The J gene is TRBJ2-7, the V gene TRBV2, with 10 bases fitting TRBD2. The germline V gene has CDR1 SNHLY and CDR2 FYNNEI. The CDR3 is made up of 13 amino acids. V lost 8 bases to trimming and J lost 4 bases; unmatched junction nucleotides: 5. The CDR3 coding sequence is TGTGCCAGCGCAGCGGGGGGGCCGTACGAGCAGTACTTC. Residues: CASAAGGPYEQYF.

The table lists this clone with a few counts. This chain links TRBV7-8 with TRBJ1-1, with 7 bases matching TRBD1. The V gene end was trimmed by 6 bases and the J gene end by 3 bases; junction bases not matched to a gene: 7. Germline V gene lookup returns CDR1 SGHVS and CDR2 FQNEAQ. CDR3 length: 14 residues. CDR3 protein: CASRFLTGDTEAFF. In DNA form, the CDR3 reads TGTGCCAGCAGGTTCCTCACAGGGGACACTGAAGCTTTCTTT.

The rearrangement joins TRBV18 to TRBJ2-1, with D possibly being TRBD2 (6 bases). Trimming cost V 3 bases and J 1 base, with 10 bases left between them. CDR1 is KGHSH and CDR2 is LQKENI in the germline V gene. The CDR3 is 15 amino acids. The CDR3 DNA follows: TGTGCCAGCTCACCCGCGGGGTCATCCTACAATGAGCAGTTCTTC. Translated, it gives CASSPAGSSYNEQFF. Full variable domain (remainder filled in from reference TRBV18 and TRBJ2-1): NAGVMQNPRHLVRRRGQEARLRCSPMKGHSHVYWYRQLPEEGLKFMVYLQKENIIDESGMPKERFSAEFPKEGPSILRIQQVVRGDSAAYFCASSPAGSSYNEQFFGPGTRLTVL.

This clone showed up just a few times. V is TRBV10-2 and J is TRBJ1-5; a weak D match, TRBD1 (5 bases). Germline V gives CDR1 WSHSY, CDR2 SAAADI. V was pared by 0 bases and J by 0 bases, with 15 bases between. The CDR3 consists of 18 residues. CDR3 in DNA: TGCGCCAGCAGTGAGTCTTTTGGGGGGACCTATAGCAATCAGCCCCAGCATTTT. This sequence encodes CASSESFGGTYSNQPQHF.

This clone appeared a few times. V is TRBV27 and J is TRBJ1-2; 7 bases match TRBD1. J gave up 2 bases and V 3 bases, and 3 bases lay outside the gene matches. The germline V gene encodes CDR1 MNHEY and CDR2 SMNVEV (reference sequence). This CDR3 comprises 14 residues. As DNA, the CDR3 is TGTGCCAGCAGTTTCTCGACAGGGAACTATGGCTACACCTTC. Translating it yields CASSFSTGNYGYTF.

The chain employs TRBV18 and TRBJ2-7; 11 positions agree with TRBD2. Germline V gives CDR1 KGHSH, CDR2 LQKENI. This CDR3 has 16 residues. The ends lost 1 base at V and 4 bases at J; junction bases unmatched: 6. In DNA, the CDR3 is TGTGCCAGCTCACCACTAGCGGGAGGGCCGAGGTACGAGCAGTACTTC. Its translation is CASSPLAGGPRYEQYF. Full variable domain (rest looked up from reference TRBV18 and TRBJ2-7): NAGVMQNPRHLVRRRGQEARLRCSPMKGHSHVYWYRQLPEEGLKFMVYLQKENIIDESGMPKERFSAEFPKEGPSILRIQQVVRGDSAAYFCASSPLAGGPRYEQYFGPGTRLTVT.

This clone was observed a few times. The chain carries TRBV18 and TRBJ2-7, with D unclear. The germline CDR1 and CDR2 sequences are KGHSH and LQKENI. The length of the CDR3 is 15 residues. V was pared by 3 bases and J by 5 bases, with 17 bases between. CDR3 sequence (DNA): TGTGCCAGCTCACCGGGTCCCCGTGGAGTCCACGAGCAGTACTTC. This gives the protein CASSPGPRGVHEQYF.

The V and J genes are TRBV7-2 and TRBJ1-1; D perhaps matches TRBD1 (6 bases). This CDR3 contains 13 residues. Trimming shortened V by 8 bases and J by 7 bases, and 17 bases separated the two germline ends. Germline V gives CDR1 SGHTA, CDR2 FQGNSA. CDR3 protein: CASRGGGRNEAFF. Here the CDR3 DNA reads TGTGCCAGCCGCGGCGGGGGCAGGAATGAAGCTTTCTTT. The complete variable domain, with remaining parts taken from reference TRBV7-2 and TRBJ1-1, reads GAGVSQSPSNKVTEKGKDVELRCDPISGHTALYWYRQSLGQGLEFLIYFQGNSAPDKSGLPSDRFSAERTGGSVSTLTIQRTQQEDSAVYLCASRGGGRNEAFFGQGTRLTVV.